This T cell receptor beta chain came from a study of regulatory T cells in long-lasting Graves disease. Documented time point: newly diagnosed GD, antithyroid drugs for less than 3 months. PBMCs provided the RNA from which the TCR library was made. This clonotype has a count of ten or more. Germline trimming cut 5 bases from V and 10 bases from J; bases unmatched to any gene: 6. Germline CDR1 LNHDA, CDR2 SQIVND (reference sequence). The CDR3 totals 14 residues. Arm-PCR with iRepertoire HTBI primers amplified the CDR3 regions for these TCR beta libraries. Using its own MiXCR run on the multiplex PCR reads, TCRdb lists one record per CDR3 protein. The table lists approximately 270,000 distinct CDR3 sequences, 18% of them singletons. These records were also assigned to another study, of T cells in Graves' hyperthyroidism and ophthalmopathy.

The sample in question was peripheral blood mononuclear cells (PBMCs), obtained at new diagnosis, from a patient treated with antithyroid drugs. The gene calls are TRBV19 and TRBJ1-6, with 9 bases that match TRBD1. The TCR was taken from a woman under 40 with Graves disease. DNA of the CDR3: TGTGCCAGTAGTCCCAGGACAGGGGAATCACCCCTCCACTTT. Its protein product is CASSPRTGESPLHF.